The present TCR beta chain was sequenced within a study of radiotherapy plus CTLA-4 blockade in lung cancer. Study overall: Disease control was present in around a third of patients, and objective responses in around 18%.

The CDR3 covers 15 residues. Germline V gives CDR1 SGHVS, CDR2 FNYEAQ. The trim removed 4 bases at V and 8 bases at J, leaving 5 bases unmatched. By sample fraction, this clone is medium-sized. The protocol was immunoSEQ multiplex PCR, while the TCRdb copy is restricted to in-frame clones and leaves out a portion. The sample shows 35,000 to 55,000 clones, approximately 77% of them seen only once. This receptor was taken from a human donor with non-small cell lung cancer whose response to radiotherapy plus ipilimumab could not be evaluated. This sequence joins TRBV7-6 and TRBJ2-1; 13 bases are shared with TRBD2. The material sequenced was peripheral blood, taken from a patient treated with radiotherapy plus ipilimumab. CDR3 loop: CASSSLAGGRDEQFF. DNA for the CDR3: TGTGCCAGCAGCTCACTAGCGGGGGGGCGGGATGAGCAGTTCTTC.